This passage covers 18 T cell receptor beta chains from one sample sequenced in a study of early T cells in non-severe SARS-CoV-2 infection. TCRdb recomputed calls from the 5' RACE reads with MiXCR, one row per CDR3 protein. Here the sample spans around 57,000 distinct CDR3 sequences, 12% being singletons. The specimen sequenced was whole blood. The receptors were gathered from an adult who was a healthcare worker with PCR-confirmed SARS-CoV-2 infection or an uninfected control (not recorded which).

Only a few counts were recorded for this clonotype. The rearrangement uses TRBV30 and TRBJ1-2, with D hard to call. In germline, CDR1 is GTSNPN, CDR2 SVGIG (reference sequence). The CDR3 spans 13 residues. V lost 3 bases, J lost 1 base, and 9 bases lay in between. The DNA for the CDR3 is TGTGCCTGGAGCGTTACCCATAACTATGGCTACACCTTC. It specifies CAWSVTHNYGYTF. Combining the CDR3 with reference TRBV30 and TRBJ1-2 gives the whole variable domain SQTIHQWPATLVQPVGSPLSLECTVEGTSNPNLYWYRQAAGRGLQLLFYSVGIGQISSEVPQNLSASRPQDRQFILSSKKLLLSDSGFYLCAWSVTHNYGYTFGSGTRLTVV.

This clonotype has a count of ten or more. The chain joins TRBV14 to TRBJ1-1; D ambiguous. Germline V CDR1 and CDR2: SGHDN, FVKESK. This CDR3 comprises 14 residues. V was trimmed by 3 bases and J by 5 bases, leaving 13 bases between them. The CDR3 coding sequence is TGTGCCAGCAGCCAGTACACCCGGGGAACTGAAGCTTTCTTT. It is translated as CASSQYTRGTEAFF.

The gene calls are TRBV28 and TRBJ1-5, with D unclear. V was trimmed by 7 bases and J by 4 bases, leaving 14 bases between them. This CDR3 is built from 14 residues. Per germline, CDR1 MDHEN and CDR2 SYDVKM. CDR3 DNA sequence: TGTGCCAGCACTCGGGCCGGCCCAAATCAGCCCCAGCATTTT. Amino acids: CASTRAGPNQPQHF.

This clonotype was counted at least ten times. The chain links TRBV12-3 or TRBV12-4 to TRBJ1-3, with a tentative D call TRBD1 (6 bases). The CDR3 consists of 16 residues. Trimming pared 9 bases from V and 6 bases from J, leaving 24 bases between. CDR3 nucleotides: TGTGCCAGTAATTCGGCGCGGGAGGGGGACGTAAACACCATATATTTT. As protein: CASNSAREGDVNTIYF.

The chain carries TRBV28 and TRBJ2-7; no reliable D call. V lost 6 bases and J 7 bases, leaving 13 bases between the germline ends. This CDR3 contains 12 residues. Germline values: CDR1 MDHEN, CDR2 SYDVKM. The CDR3 spells CASSTPVREQYF. DNA of the CDR3: TGTGCCAGCAGCACCCCAGTGAGGGAGCAGTACTTC. The variable domain in full, with the rest retrieved from reference TRBV28 and TRBJ2-7, is DVKVTQSSRYLVKRTGEKVFLECVQDMDHENMFWYRQDPGLGLRLIYFSYDVKMKEKGDIPEGYSVSREKKERFSLILESASTNQTSMYLCASSTPVREQYFGPGTRLTVT.

J is TRBJ1-2 and V is TRBV3-1; D not certain. The CDR3 extends over 14 amino acids. Germline-derived CDR1 and CDR2 are LGHDT and YNNKEL (reference sequence). Trimming stripped 1 base from V and 11 bases from J, with 17 bases between. This CDR3 is CASSQASRLTPYTF. As DNA, the CDR3 is TGTGCCAGCAGCCAAGCATCCCGATTAACCCCTTACACCTTC. Together with reference TRBV3-1 and TRBJ1-2, the CDR3 gives the full variable domain: DTAVSQTPKYLVTQMGNDKSIKCEQNLGHDTMYWYKQDSKKFLKIMFSYNNKELIINETVPNRFSPKSPDKAHLNLHINSLELGDSAVYFCASSQASRLTPYTFGSGTRLTVV.

This clonotype was recorded at least ten times. The chain recombines TRBV29-1 with TRBJ2-4; perhaps TRBD2 as D (5 bases). From germline, CDR1 is SQVTM and CDR2 ANQGSEA. This CDR3 contains 13 residues. Trimming left V 3 bases short and J 6 bases short, with 12 bases between. The CDR3 region is CSVERDGGNIQYF. The CDR3 bases are TGCAGCGTTGAGAGGGATGGAGGAAACATTCAGTACTTC.

This chain joins TRBV9 and TRBJ2-7, with TRBD2 identical over 14 bases. Looked up from germline, CDR1 is SGDLS and CDR2 is YYNGEE. The CDR3 is made up of 17 amino acids. V was pared by 7 bases and J by 5 bases, with 14 bases of the junction left unmatched. This CDR3 is CASAATSGRAVFHEQYF. The CDR3 DNA sequence: TGTGCCAGCGCGGCGACTAGCGGGAGGGCCGTTTTCCACGAGCAGTACTTC.

The sample holds one count of this clonotype. This rearrangement joins TRBV3-1 to TRBJ2-7; TRBD2 agrees at 13 bases. Trimming removed 1 base from V and 3 bases from J; junction bases left unmatched: 0. The length of the CDR3 is 15 residues. Germline V CDR1 and CDR2: LGHDT, YNNKEL (reference sequence). The CDR3 loop is CASSQGLAGGYEQYF. The CDR3 DNA reads TGTGCCAGCAGCCAAGGACTAGCGGGAGGCTACGAGCAGTACTTC.

The table lists this clonotype with many counts. This chain uses TRBV7-2 with TRBJ1-1, with D unclear. Germline V gene lookup returns CDR1 SGHTA and CDR2 FQGNSA. V was cut by 3 bases and J by 8 bases, with 13 bases left in between. The CDR3 is made up of 13 amino acids. For the CDR3, the DNA is TGTGCCAGCAGCTTTAACAGTGGTCAAGAAGCTTTCTTT. Amino acid sequence: CASSFNSGQEAFF.

In this sample, this clonotype turned up a few times. The chain recombines TRBV29-1 with TRBJ2-3; the D gene is possibly TRBD1 (6 bases). The CDR3 sequence is 13 residues long. The germline gives CDR1 SQVTM, CDR2 ANQGSEA. Trimming shortened V by 4 bases and J by 5 bases, and 13 bases separated the two germline ends. The CDR3: CSVARTEGDTQYF. Written as DNA, the CDR3 is TGCAGCGTTGCTCGGACAGAGGGAGATACGCAGTATTTT.

The rearrangement links TRBV7-9 to TRBJ1-1; unclear D gene. CDR1 SEHNR and CDR2 FQNEAQ come from the germline V gene (reference sequence). The CDR3 consists of 13 residues. V shed 0 bases and J shed 4 bases, with 6 bases lying between them. The CDR3 region has the DNA TGTGCCAGCAGCTTAGCAGGGCTCACTGAAGCTTTCTTT. This encodes CASSLAGLTEAFF. Based on the CDR3 plus reference TRBV7-9 and TRBJ1-1, the full variable domain is DTGVSQNPRHKITKRGQNVTFRCDPISEHNRLYWYRQTLGQGPEFLTYFQNEAQLEKSRLLSDRFSAERPKGSFSTLEIQRTEQGDSAMYLCASSLAGLTEAFFGQGTRLTVV.

This clonotype was found many times. The chain joins TRBV7-2 to TRBJ1-3; D gene unclear. With 2 bases removed from V and 0 bases from J, the gap between germline ends came to 8 bases. The CDR3 runs to 15 residues. The germline V gene has CDR1 SGHTA and CDR2 FQGNSA. The CDR3 is CASSLSDASGNTIYF. CDR3 nucleotides: TGTGCCAGCAGCTTATCAGATGCCTCTGGAAACACCATATATTTT.

This clonotype was found a few times. CDR3 loop: CAWRAPGRPYEQYF. The CDR3 nucleotides read TGTGCCTGGAGGGCCCCCGGGCGACCCTACGAGCAGTACTTC. V and J are TRBV30 and TRBJ2-7; D remains ambiguous. Germline V gene sequence: CDR1 GTSNPN, CDR2 SVGIG (reference sequence). The CDR3 is 14 residues long. The V end lost 3 bases, the J end lost 2 bases, and 14 bases lay between the germline ends.

The V and J genes are TRBV9 and TRBJ1-2; D is possibly TRBD1 (6 bases). The length of the CDR3 is 15 residues. V shed 1 base and J shed 6 bases, with 16 bases lying between them. Germline loops: CDR1 SGDLS, CDR2 YYNGEE. The chain's CDR3 is CASSVYLTGINGYTF. The CDR3 coding sequence is TGTGCCAGCAGCGTATACTTAACAGGGATCAATGGCTACACCTTC.

The sample holds a few counts of this clonotype. This chain links TRBV20-1 with TRBJ2-7; TRBD2 agrees at 8 bases. V lost 2 bases to trimming and J lost 3 bases; unmatched junction nucleotides: 0. The CDR3 is made up of 12 amino acids. CDR1 is DFQATT, CDR2 SNEGSKA, per germline (reference sequence). The CDR3 DNA follows: TGCAGTGCTAGACTAGCGGGCTACGAGCAGTACTTC. It translates to CSARLAGYEQYF.

Worth noting for this clonotype: A much bigger clone sits one base away, suggesting this may be a read error. V gene TRBV24-1 combines with J gene TRBJ2-7; the D is unclear. Trimming removed 0 bases from V and 0 bases from J, with 8 bases in between. CDR3 length: 15 residues. CDR1 and CDR2 (germline): KGHDR, SFDVKD. CDR3 nucleotides: TGTGCCACCAGTGATTTGACTGGTTCCTCCTACGAGCAGTACTTC. Its protein is CATSDLTGSSYEQYF.

This clonotype was seen many times. The chain carries TRBV6-2 or TRBV6-3 and TRBJ2-1, with 9 bases fitting TRBD1. This CDR3 is 14 amino acids long. The V gene end was trimmed by 2 bases and the J gene end by 9 bases; junction bases not matched to a gene: 5. CDR1 and CDR2 from the germline V gene are MNHEY and SVGEGT. In nucleotides, the CDR3 is TGTGCCAGCAGTTACGTGGACAGGGGCGGTGAGCAGTTCTTC. Amino acid sequence: CASSYVDRGGEQFF.